Listed here are 15 T cell receptor beta chains from one sample, sequenced in a study of OX40 agonist ivuxolimab in advanced cancers. The repertoire was sequenced with immunoSEQ multiplex PCR; TCRdb's copy has only in-frame clones and lacks some. The sample includes about 15,000 clones, 80% of them seen just once. The source material was CD4+ or CD8+ T cells sorted from blood, sampled in a trial of the OX40 agonist ivuxolimab. Receptor source: an adult with an advanced solid tumor such as melanoma, head and neck, liver or kidney cancer.

J is TRBJ2-7 and V is TRBV5-6, with 7 bases that match TRBD1. The CDR3 loop spans 13 amino acids. Germline loops: CDR1 SGHDT, CDR2 YYEEEE. The junction had 7 bases not matched to a gene; V was cut back by 4 bases and J by 6 bases. The CDR3: CASSPGGMVEQYF. DNA for the CDR3: TGTGCCAGCAGCCCAGGGGGAATGGTCGAGCAGTACTTC.

The chain employs TRBV5-1 and TRBJ1-1; weak D call: TRBD1 (5 bases). Trimming removed 3 bases at V and 4 bases at J, with 10 bases between. Germline loops: CDR1 SGHRS, CDR2 YFSETQ. This CDR3 has 13 residues. CDR3: CASSSGVGTEAFF. CDR3 DNA sequence: TGCGCCAGCAGCTCGGGGGTGGGCACTGAAGCTTTCTTT.

This rearrangement joins TRBV25-1 to TRBJ2-2; D not resolved. V gave up 1 base and J gave up 5 bases, with 5 bases separating them. CDR3 length: 13 amino acids. Germline-derived CDR1 and CDR2 are MGHDK and SYGVNS. CDR3 DNA: TGTGCCAGCAGTGAATGGGGAACCGGGGAGCTGTTTTTT. It codes for CASSEWGTGELFF.

V gene TRBV4-1 combines with J gene TRBJ2-7; maybe TRBD1 (5 bases). CDR1 is MGHRA and CDR2 is YSYEKL in the germline V gene. The length of the CDR3 is 14 residues. V lost 4 bases and J lost 6, with 16 bases in between. CDR3: CASSPRQQGGEQYF. The CDR3 coding sequence is TGCGCCAGCAGCCCCCGCCAGCAGGGCGGCGAGCAGTACTTC.

This chain uses TRBV6-1 with TRBJ1-3, with D possibly being TRBD1 (6 bases). There are 16 residues in the CDR3. Germline CDR1 reads MNHNS; CDR2 reads SASEGT. The ends were cut back, 2 bases at V and 4 bases at J, with 15 bases in the middle. Here the CDR3 reads CASSEFHRVSGNTIYF. In DNA, the CDR3 is TGTGCCAGCAGTGAATTCCACAGGGTGTCGGGAAACACCATATATTTT.

By proportion, this clone is medium-sized. This rearrangement joins TRBV27 to TRBJ2-3; weak D call: TRBD2 (6 bases). The CDR3 consists of 14 residues. V lost 8 bases, J lost 4 bases, and 16 bases lay in between. In germline, CDR1 is MNHEY, CDR2 SMNVEV (reference sequence). In DNA form, the CDR3 reads TGTGCCAGCTCACGGGAGCAGTTCCCAGATACGCAGTATTTT. It codes for CASSREQFPDTQYF.

V gene TRBV7-9 combines with J gene TRBJ1-2; possible D gene TRBD1, 6 bases. Trimming stripped 5 bases from V and 8 bases from J, with 18 bases between. Germline lookup yields CDR1 SEHNR and CDR2 FQNEAQ (reference sequence). The length of the CDR3 is 14 residues. CDR3 nucleotide sequence: TGTGCCAGCAGCCCCCGGTTGTGGGGGGCCGGCTACACCTTC. Translating gives CASSPRLWGAGYTF.

This clone has just one count. This sequence joins TRBV2 and TRBJ1-6; D call uncertain. The length of the CDR3 is 14 residues. V was cut by 7 bases and J by 2 bases, with 9 bases left in between. Germline V gene data show CDR1 as SNHLY and CDR2 as FYNNEI. CDR3 sequence: CASNSGAYNSPLHF. The CDR3 DNA is TGTGCCAGCAACTCAGGCGCCTATAATTCACCCCTCCACTTT. Combining the CDR3 with reference TRBV2 and TRBJ1-6 gives the whole variable domain EPEVTQTPSHQVTQMGQEVILRCVPISNHLYFYWYRQILGQKVEFLVSFYNNEISEKSEIFDDQFSVERPDGSNFTLKIRSTKLEDSAMYFCASNSGAYNSPLHFGNGTRLTVT.

The rearrangement uses TRBV4-2 and TRBJ2-5; 12 bases line up with TRBD2. The DNA end is a closer match to TRBJ2-7, so the J assignment may be wrong. Germline V gene lookup returns CDR1 LGHNA and CDR2 YNFKEQ. CDR3 size: 15 residues. The CDR3 nucleotides are TGTGCCAGCAGCCAAGAGACTAGCGGGGGATACGAGCAGTACTTC. Translation gives CASSQETSGGYEQYF.

The chain employs TRBV7-8 and TRBJ2-2; 8 nucleotides align to TRBD2. V gave up 5 bases and J gave up 7 bases; unmatched junction bases: 12. This CDR3 is built from 16 residues. Germline V gives CDR1 SGHVS, CDR2 FQNEAQ. Here the CDR3 reads CASSPPGRGGVGELFF. The CDR3 DNA sequence: TGTGCCAGCAGCCCACCCGGACGGGGGGGGGTCGGGGAGCTGTTTTTT.

This clone was observed a single time. V gene TRBV25-1 combines with J gene TRBJ2-5, with a weak D call TRBD2 (7 bases). V was shortened by 7 bases and J by 5 bases, with 29 bases between the two germline ends. This CDR3 contains 18 residues. Germline CDR1 and CDR2: MGHDK and SYGVNS. The CDR3 sequence: CASTLGGVSGEIWETQYF. Written as DNA, the CDR3 is TGTGCCAGCACTTTAGGGGGGGTGAGCGGTGAGATCTGGGAGACCCAGTACTTC.

The chain uses TRBV6-5 and TRBJ1-6, with D possibly TRBD1 on 5 matching bases. The V gene's germline CDR1 is MNHEY and CDR2 SVGAGI. The CDR3 is 14 amino acids. Trimming took 5 bases from V and 9 from J, leaving 14 bases between them. CDR3 loop: CASSPGTGSSPLHF. In DNA form, the CDR3 reads TGTGCCAGCAGTCCCGGGACGGGGAGTTCACCCCTCCACTTT.

The J gene is TRBJ1-3, the V gene TRBV11-2; 11 positions agree with TRBD1. The germline V gene has CDR1 SGHAT and CDR2 FQNNGV. V dropped 5 bases and J dropped 7; count of bases not matched to a gene: 13. The CDR3 runs to 17 residues. CDR3 nucleotides: TGTGCCAGCAGCCTATACCCGGGGACAGGGGGTAGTAACACCATATATTTT. Its translation: CASSLYPGTGGSNTIYF.

This chain joins TRBV9 and TRBJ2-1, with a tentative D call TRBD1 (5 bases). CDR1 is SGDLS and CDR2 is YYNGEE in the germline V gene. The CDR3 loop spans 15 amino acids. Deletions cut 0 bases from V and 6 bases from J, with 13 bases between. As DNA, the CDR3 is TGTGCCAGCAGCGTAGCAGGGATCCCCTCCAATGAGCAGTTCTTC. It translates to CASSVAGIPSNEQFF. Combining the CDR3 with reference TRBV9 and TRBJ2-1 gives the whole variable domain DSGVTQTPKHLITATGQRVTLRCSPRSGDLSVYWYQQSLDQGLQFLIQYYNGEERAKGNILERFSAQQFPDLHSELNLSSLELGDSALYFCASSVAGIPSNEQFFGPGTRLTVL.

The CDR3 is CASSLAGVQETQYF. CDR3 coding DNA: TGCGCCAGCAGCTTGGCAGGGGTACAAGAGACCCAGTACTTC. This chain connects TRBV5-1 to TRBJ2-5, with a weak D call TRBD1 (6 bases). The CDR3 contains 14 residues. The germline V and J ends were trimmed by 0 bases and 2 bases, with 8 bases remaining between them. Germline CDR1 is SGHRS and CDR2 is YFSETQ.